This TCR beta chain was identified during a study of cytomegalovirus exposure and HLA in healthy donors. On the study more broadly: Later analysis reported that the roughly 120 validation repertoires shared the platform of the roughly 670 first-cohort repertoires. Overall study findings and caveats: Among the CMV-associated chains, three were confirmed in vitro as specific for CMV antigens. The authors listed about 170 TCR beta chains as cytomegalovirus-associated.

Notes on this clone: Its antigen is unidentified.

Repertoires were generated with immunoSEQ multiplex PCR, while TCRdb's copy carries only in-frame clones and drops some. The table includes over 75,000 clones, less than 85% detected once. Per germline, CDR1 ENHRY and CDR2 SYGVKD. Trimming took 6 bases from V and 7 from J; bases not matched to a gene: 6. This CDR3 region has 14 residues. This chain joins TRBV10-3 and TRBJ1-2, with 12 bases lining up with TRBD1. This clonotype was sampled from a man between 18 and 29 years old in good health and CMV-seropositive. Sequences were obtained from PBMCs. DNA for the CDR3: TGTGCCATCAGCGGGACAGGGGGCGCCTTTGGCTACACCTTC. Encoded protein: CAISGTGGAFGYTF.